Described below is a single T cell receptor (beta chain) sequence and its context. This sample is part of a study of blood T cell repertoires in COVID-19. Study-level background: Some COVID-19 samples were acute and others convalescent; all came from the United States, Italy and Spain.

Germline CDR1 reads MRHNA; CDR2 reads SNTAGT. The ends lost 6 bases at V and 1 base at J; junction bases unmatched: 8. CDR3 length: 16 amino acids. Profiled with immunoSEQ multiplex PCR; TCRdb holds only in-frame clones, not every one. The profile shows about 52,000 clones, just under 90% of them singletons. The TCR comes from a man older than 75 with active or convalescent COVID-19. V usage is TRBV6-4 and J usage is TRBJ1-4; 7 nucleotides agree with TRBD1. Specimen: peripheral blood. CDR3 bases: TGTGCCAGCAGCGAAAACAGGGGACGAACTAATGAAAAACTGTTTTTT. This codes for CASSENRGRTNEKLFF.